This T cell receptor (beta chain) originates from a study of T cell responses to AZD1222 COVID-19 vaccine. Overall study context: Investigators merged groups given second doses at roughly 4 or roughly 12 weeks. Study-wide results and caveats: Only a handful of AZD1222 recipients, more than five in all, had baseline seropositivity. Targets within unmutated variant regions were reportedly found for nearly half of spike-specific TCRs. Vaccination with two AZD1222 doses was followed by a rise in Spike-specific TCR breadth and depth.

Trimming pared 4 bases from V and 0 bases from J, leaving 16 bases between. The germline V gene has CDR1 LNHDA and CDR2 SQIVND (reference sequence). CDR3 length: 17 amino acids. The method was immunoSEQ multiplex PCR; TCRdb's version includes in-frame clones alone and lacks a portion of them. The table has roughly 81,000 clones, 65% to 90% seen once. A note on this clone: Its antigen is not identified.

The sequencing here drew on peripheral blood, taken on day 0 of AZD1222 vaccination. J is TRBJ1-3 and V is TRBV19; D is possibly TRBD1 (5 bases). The sequence derives from an adult in good health. In nucleotides, the CDR3 is TGTGCCAGTAGTACGCAGGGAAGGGCTTTCTCTGGAAACACCATATATTTT. Translating it yields CASSTQGRAFSGNTIYF.